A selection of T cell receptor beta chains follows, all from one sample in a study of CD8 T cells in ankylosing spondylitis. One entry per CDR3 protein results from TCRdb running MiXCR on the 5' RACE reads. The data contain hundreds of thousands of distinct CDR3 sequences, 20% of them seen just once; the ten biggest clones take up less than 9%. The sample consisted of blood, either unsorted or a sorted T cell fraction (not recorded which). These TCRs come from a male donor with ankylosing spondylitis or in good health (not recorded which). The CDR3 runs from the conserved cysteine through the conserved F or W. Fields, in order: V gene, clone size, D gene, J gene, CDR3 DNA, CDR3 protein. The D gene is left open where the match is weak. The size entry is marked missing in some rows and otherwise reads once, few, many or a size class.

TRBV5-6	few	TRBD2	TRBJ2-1	TGTGCCAGCAGCTCCGGGACTAGCGGTGGTTGGGAGCAGTTCTTC	CASSSGTSGGWEQFF
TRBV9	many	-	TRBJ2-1	TGTGCCAGCAGCGAGGGTAGCGTGAACAATGAGCAGTTCTTC	CASSEGSVNNEQFF
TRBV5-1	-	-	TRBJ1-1	TGCGCCAGCAGCTCGTTGGGGGGCACTGAAGCTTTCTTT	CASSSLGGTEAFF
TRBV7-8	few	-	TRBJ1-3	TGTGCCAGCAGCAAAGACGGACGCTCTGGAAACACCATATATTTT	CASSKDGRSGNTIYF
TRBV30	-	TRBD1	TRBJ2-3	TGTGCCTGGAGTGTCCAGGGGGGCACAGATACGCAGTATTTT	CAWSVQGGTDTQYF
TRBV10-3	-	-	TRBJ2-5	TGTGCCATCAGTGGTGGGGAAGGAGAGACCCAGTACTTC	CAISGGEGETQYF
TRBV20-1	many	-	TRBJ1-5	TGCAGTGCTCTCGGGCAGGACAATCAGCCCCAGCATTTT	CSALGQDNQPQHF
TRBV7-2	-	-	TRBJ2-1	TGTGCCAGCAGCACCACCGGCCATGAGCAGTTCTTC	CASSTTGHEQFF
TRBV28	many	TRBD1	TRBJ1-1	TGTGCCAGTCAGGACAGGGGAAAGACTGAAGCTTTCTTT	CASQDRGKTEAFF
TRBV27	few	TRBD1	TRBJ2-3	TGTGCCAGCAGTCCGCGGACAGGGGTGACAGATACGCAGTATTTT	CASSPRTGVTDTQYF
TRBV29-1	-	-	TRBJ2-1	TGCAGCGTTCTCCCTCTAGATGAGCAGTTCTTC	CSVLPLDEQFF
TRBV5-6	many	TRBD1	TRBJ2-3	TGTGCCAGCAGCTTGGGGGGACAGGGCACAGATACGCAGTATTTT	CASSLGGQGTDTQYF
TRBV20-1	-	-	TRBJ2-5	TGCAGTGCTAGTCGGGGGATGGGGGAGACCCAGTACTTC	CSASRGMGETQYF